Below, 21 T cell receptor beta chains from the same sample are listed, as sequenced in a study of T cell responses to AZD1222 COVID-19 vaccine. This table comes from immunoSEQ multiplex PCR, and its TCRdb copy is limited to in-frame clones, with some not included. The sample contains 130,000 or so clones, 90% to 95% of which appear only once. The specimen was peripheral blood, collected on day 0 of MenACWY control vaccination. The receptor set was obtained from an adult in good health.

The V call is TRBV7-3, the J call TRBJ2-2; 7 bases fit TRBD1. The junction had 4 bases not matched to a gene; V was cut back by 5 bases and J by 1 base. Per germline, CDR1 SGHTA and CDR2 FQGTGA. The CDR3 consists of 15 residues. The CDR3 DNA is TGTGCCAGCAGCACGACAGGGCGGAACACCGGGGAGCTGTTTTTT. Translation: CASSTTGRNTGELFF.

V gene TRBV6-5 combines with J gene TRBJ1-6; unclear D gene. Germline V CDR1 and CDR2: MNHEY, SVGAGI. V was cut by 3 bases and J by 11 bases, with 8 bases left in between. The CDR3 length is 12 residues. The CDR3 DNA reads as TGTGCCAGCAGTTATGGGCAGGCACCCCTCCACTTT. This sequence encodes CASSYGQAPLHF.

The CDR3 DNA follows: TGCGCCAGCAGCCAAGGAACAGCCACCTACGAGCAGTACTTC. Translating it yields CASSQGTATYEQYF. This chain links TRBV4-3 with TRBJ2-7, with D uncertain. Per germline, CDR1 LGHNA and CDR2 YSLEER. CDR3 size: 14 residues. Trimming stripped 1 base from V and 2 bases from J, with 9 bases between.

The chain is built from TRBV5-5 and TRBJ1-2, with TRBD1 as a possible D gene (5 bases). The germline V gene has CDR1 SGHKS and CDR2 YYEKEE (reference sequence). The CDR3 length is 13 residues. V was pared by 4 bases and J by 6 bases, with 13 bases between. In DNA form, the CDR3 reads TGTGCCAGCAGCCGTGAGGGACGGAATGGCTACACCTTC. This codes for CASSREGRNGYTF.

This clone showed up just once. This chain's CDR3 is CAISESGGQYGYTF. Written as DNA, the CDR3 is TGTGCCATCAGTGAGTCTGGGGGCCAATATGGCTACACCTTC. This rearrangement joins TRBV10-3 to TRBJ1-2; the D gene is possibly TRBD1 (6 bases). The CDR3 is 14 amino acids. Germline V gene lookup returns CDR1 ENHRY and CDR2 SYGVKD. V lost 0 bases and J lost 5, with 10 bases in between.

The chain has TRBV6-5 and TRBJ1-2; tentatively, D is TRBD1 (5 bases). CDR1 is MNHEY, CDR2 SVGAGI, per germline. This CDR3 comprises 12 residues. Deletions cut 7 bases from V and 4 bases from J, with 10 bases between. CDR3 nucleotides: TGTGCCAGCACCACGAGGGGCTATGGCTACACCTTC. It translates to CASTTRGYGYTF.

V is TRBV6-2 or TRBV6-3 and J is TRBJ2-5; D tentatively fits TRBD1 or TRBD2 (5 bases each). This CDR3 is built from 15 residues. Trimming stripped 5 bases from V and 3 bases from J, with 16 bases between. Germline V gene lookup returns CDR1 MNHEY and CDR2 SVGEGT. The CDR3 region is CASSLSWGSKETQYF. CDR3 in DNA: TGTGCCAGCAGTCTGTCTTGGGGGTCCAAAGAGACCCAGTACTTC.

The J gene is TRBJ2-7, the V gene TRBV11-1, with D possibly TRBD1 on 6 matching bases. V shed 1 base and J shed 0 bases, with 7 bases lying between them. Looked up from germline, CDR1 is SGHAT and CDR2 is FQDESV (reference sequence). CDR3 length equals 14 residues. CDR3 DNA: TGTGCCAGCAGCTTAGGCAGGGGCTCCTACGAGCAGTACTTC. Translating gives CASSLGRGSYEQYF.

The chain combines TRBV7-7 with TRBJ2-5; D unresolved. The germline V and J ends were trimmed by 1 base and 2 bases, with 11 bases remaining between them. Germline loops: CDR1 SSHAT, CDR2 FNYEAQ (reference sequence). This CDR3 has 15 amino acids. CDR3 region: CASSLDSGTQETQYF. The CDR3 DNA follows: TGTGCCAGCAGCTTAGATTCAGGCACGCAAGAGACCCAGTACTTC.

This chain joins TRBV6-4 and TRBJ1-5, with D possibly being TRBD1 (5 bases). The CDR3 extends over 15 amino acids. V shed 3 bases and J shed 0 bases, with 9 bases lying between them. Per germline, CDR1 MRHNA and CDR2 SNTAGT. CDR3 nucleotides: TGTGCCAGCAGTGAGCAGGGAAATAGCAATCAGCCCCAGCATTTT. Its protein is CASSEQGNSNQPQHF.

The chain joins TRBV19 to TRBJ2-7; D is perhaps TRBD2 (5 bases). The CDR3 has 14 amino acids. The germline V gene has CDR1 LNHDA and CDR2 SQIVND (reference sequence). Trimming stripped 1 base from V and 1 base from J, with 8 bases between. CDR3 region: CASSIGTGSYEQYF. For the CDR3, the DNA is TGTGCCAGTAGTATAGGGACGGGGTCCTACGAGCAGTACTTC.

This rearrangement joins TRBV7-2 to TRBJ2-1; either TRBD1 or TRBD2 may fit D (5 bases each). Trimming shortened V by 5 bases and J by 15 bases, and 14 bases separated the two germline ends. CDR3 size: 11 residues. Germline V gene data show CDR1 as SGHTA and CDR2 as FQGNSA. The CDR3, as DNA: TGTGCCAGCAGCCTGAAGAGGGGCAGGTTCTTC. Protein: CASSLKRGRFF.

The rearrangement links TRBV6-1 to TRBJ1-5, with D perhaps matching TRBD1 (5 bases). The CDR3 is 16 amino acids. Per germline, CDR1 MNHNS and CDR2 SASEGT. V was clipped by 2 bases and J by 4 bases, with 15 bases between them. In DNA form, the CDR3 reads TGTGCCAGCAGTGAAAGTTGGACCAGGGATAATCAGCCCCAGCATTTT. Protein sequence: CASSESWTRDNQPQHF.

DNA of the CDR3: TGTGCCAGCAGCTTGATTGGACAGGGAGACTATGGCTACACCTTC. It translates to CASSLIGQGDYGYTF. This chain links TRBV2 with TRBJ1-2; 8 bases align to TRBD1. The CDR3 is 15 residues long. Germline V gives CDR1 SNHLY, CDR2 FYNNEI. The trim removed 6 bases at V and 3 bases at J, leaving 9 bases unmatched.

The chain combines TRBV6-5 with TRBJ2-7; 8 positions match TRBD2. Germline lookup yields CDR1 MNHEY and CDR2 SVGAGI. Trimming at V came to 8 bases and at J to 2 bases, leaving 5 bases not matched to a gene. There are 13 residues in the CDR3. CDR3 sequence reads: CASRRGGTYEQYF. The CDR3 DNA reads as TGTGCCAGCCGCCGCGGGGGGACCTACGAGCAGTACTTC.

This clone was seen just once. This chain connects TRBV24-1 to TRBJ1-1; 7 bases align to TRBD1. This CDR3 is built from 15 residues. The V and J ends lost 4 bases and 1 base, in that order; junction bases with no gene match: 5. Germline values: CDR1 KGHDR, CDR2 SFDVKD. Here the CDR3 reads CATSDGTAQNTEAFF. The DNA for the CDR3 is TGTGCCACCAGTGACGGGACAGCCCAGAACACTGAAGCTTTCTTT.

The genes are TRBV4-2 and TRBJ1-3; TRBD1 matches at 7 bases. Trimming cost V 3 bases and J 2 bases; bases outside gene matches: 4. The CDR3 spans 15 residues. Germline V CDR1 and CDR2: LGHNA, YNFKEQ. The CDR3 DNA reads as TGTGCCAGCAGCCAGAGACAGGGAACTGGAAACACCATATATTTT. It yields the protein CASSQRQGTGNTIYF.

The J gene is TRBJ2-3, the V gene TRBV7-9; 8 nucleotides agree with TRBD1. The CDR3 is made up of 15 amino acids. CDR1 is SEHNR and CDR2 is FQNEAQ in the germline V gene (reference sequence). The J segment lost 2 bases and the V segment lost 9 bases, leaving 10 bases of the junction unmatched. The CDR3 nucleotides read TGTGCCAGTAATTGGGGACAGGAGACCACAGATACGCAGTATTTT. It specifies CASNWGQETTDTQYF.

This chain connects TRBV24-1 to TRBJ2-3; D is possibly TRBD2 (6 bases). V gave up 9 bases and J gave up 1 base, with 10 bases separating them. CDR1 KGHDR and CDR2 SFDVKD come from the germline V gene. CDR3 length equals 13 residues. The CDR3 loop reads CATGSGGTDTQYF. CDR3 sequence (DNA): TGTGCCACCGGTTCGGGGGGCACAGATACGCAGTATTTT.

The chain uses TRBV7-2 and TRBJ1-1; the D is unclear. This CDR3 has 14 amino acids. The germline V gene has CDR1 SGHTA and CDR2 FQGNSA. V was trimmed by 2 bases and J by 1 base, leaving 8 bases between them. The DNA for the CDR3 is TGTGCCAGCAGCTTATTTCTCCCGAACACTGAAGCTTTCTTT. This gives the protein CASSLFLPNTEAFF. The full variable domain, with the rest looked up from reference TRBV7-2 and TRBJ1-1, is GAGVSQSPSNKVTEKGKDVELRCDPISGHTALYWYRQSLGQGLEFLIYFQGNSAPDKSGLPSDRFSAERTGGSVSTLTIQRTQQEDSAVYLCASSLFLPNTEAFFGQGTRLTVV.

This sequence joins TRBV6-2 or TRBV6-3 and TRBJ1-5; a weak D match, TRBD1 (5 bases). This CDR3 region has 14 residues. Germline loops: CDR1 MNHEY, CDR2 SVGEGT. The V and J ends lost 6 bases and 4 bases respectively, with 13 bases between them. In DNA form, the CDR3 reads TGTGCCAGCAGCGAGGGGCGGTTAAATCAGCCCCAGCATTTT. It translates to CASSEGRLNQPQHF.